This TCR beta chain originates from a study of cytomegalovirus exposure and HLA in healthy donors. Points from the study as a whole: In all likelihood, a cluster of highly shared sequence variants was a sequencing artifact.

The length of the CDR3 is 14 residues. From germline, CDR1 is MGHRA and CDR2 YSYEKL. V lost 1 base and J 10 bases, leaving 13 bases between the germline ends. Comment on this clone: Its antigen is currently unknown.

Primers: 60 Vbeta forward and 13 Jbeta reverse. Original methodology: It was a later analysis that counted roughly 79 million unique TCR beta chains, of which roughly 10 million were shared. Using immunoSEQ multiplex PCR, the repertoire was profiled, and TCRdb retains in-frame clones only, with some absent. Clone size and the V and J calls come from that table; the DNA yielded D and trimming. The table lists about 110,000 clones, approximately 80% of them singletons. This TCR was sampled from a male donor in good health and CMV-seronegative. The rearrangement links TRBV4-1 to TRBJ2-2; no definite D call. Sequencing used PBMCs. CDR3 amino acids: CASSQGVWSVELFF. The CDR3 DNA sequence: TGCGCCAGCAGCCAAGGGGTCTGGAGCGTGGAGCTGTTTTTT.